This entry lists 20 T cell receptor beta chains sequenced from one sample in a study of blood T cell repertoires in COVID-19. Generated by immunoSEQ multiplex PCR, the TCRdb table keeps only in-frame clones and is missing some. The data show about 170,000 clones, 85% to 95% seen once. Sequencing was performed on peripheral blood. These receptors all stem from a man aged 45-65 years with acute or convalescent COVID-19.

V and J are TRBV7-8 and TRBJ1-1; D unresolved. The germline gives CDR1 SGHVS, CDR2 FQNEAQ. The length of the CDR3 is 15 residues. The V end was cut by 2 bases, the J end by 4 bases, with 14 bases between. The CDR3: CASSLHGGWRTEAFF. As DNA, the CDR3 is TGTGCCAGCAGCTTACATGGAGGCTGGCGCACTGAAGCTTTCTTT.

V usage is TRBV28 and J usage is TRBJ1-2; 8 bases align to TRBD1. CDR1 and CDR2 from the germline V gene are MDHEN and SYDVKM. V was pared by 5 bases and J by 5 bases, with 16 bases of the junction left unmatched. The CDR3 is 17 residues long. The CDR3 region is CASSTRDRGKGLYGYTF. CDR3 nucleotides: TGTGCCAGCAGTACCAGAGACAGGGGCAAGGGTTTATATGGCTACACCTTC.

The CDR3 reads CASSPLYGVAGGGPNEQFF. CDR3 sequence (DNA): TGTGCCAGCAGCCCTCTGTACGGCGTAGCGGGGGGGGGCCCCAATGAGCAGTTCTTC. V and J are TRBV3-1 (or the pseudogene TRBV3-2) and TRBJ2-1; 11 nucleotides align to TRBD2. The V segment lost 4 bases and the J segment 6 bases; nucleotides outside the gene matches: 17. The CDR3 runs to 19 residues. The germline CDR1 and CDR2 sequences are LGHDT and YNNKEL (reference sequence).

The V call is TRBV19, the J call TRBJ2-3, with D tentatively TRBD1 (5 bases). V was pared by 5 bases and J by 1 base, with 10 bases between. Germline V lookup: CDR1 LNHDA, CDR2 SQIVND (reference sequence). The CDR3 consists of 14 residues. Written as DNA, the CDR3 is TGTGCCAGTAGTCAGGGAATGGGCACAGATACGCAGTATTTT. It is translated as CASSQGMGTDTQYF. The entire variable domain, with the rest obtained from reference TRBV19 and TRBJ2-3, is as follows: DGGITQSPKYLFRKEGQNVTLSCEQNLNHDAMYWYRQDPGQGLRLIYYSQIVNDFQKGDIAEGYSVSREKKESFPLTVTSAQKNPTAFYLCASSQGMGTDTQYFGPGTRLTVL.

This chain uses TRBV7-9 with TRBJ2-3, with 9 positions matching TRBD2. Germline CDR1 reads SEHNR; CDR2 reads FQNEAQ (reference sequence). This CDR3 is built from 16 residues. With 1 base clipped from V and 1 base from J, the junction kept 3 bases outside the gene matches. Written as DNA, the CDR3 is TGTGCCAGCAGCTTAGGAGCGGGGGGTCGCACAGATACGCAGTATTTT. This encodes CASSLGAGGRTDTQYF.

The chain combines TRBV19 with TRBJ1-2; perhaps TRBD1 as D (6 bases). The V gene lost 5 bases and the J gene lost 3 bases, with 19 bases spanning the gap. Germline CDR1 and CDR2: LNHDA and SQIVND (reference sequence). The CDR3 is 16 residues long. The CDR3 sequence is CASSVNPGGSHYGYTF. Written as DNA, the CDR3 is TGTGCCAGTAGTGTAAATCCGGGGGGCTCCCACTATGGCTACACCTTC.

J is TRBJ1-1 and V is TRBV6-5; D is perhaps TRBD1 (5 bases). The germline V and J ends were trimmed by 2 bases and 3 bases, with 16 bases remaining between them. This CDR3 contains 16 residues. CDR1 MNHEY and CDR2 SVGAGI come from the germline V gene. Here the CDR3 reads CASSYHSYLGDTEAFF. The DNA for the CDR3 is TGTGCCAGCAGTTACCACTCGTACTTAGGGGACACTGAAGCTTTCTTT.

The chain is built from TRBV28 and TRBJ2-1, with a tentative D call TRBD1 (6 bases). The V end was cut by 3 bases, the J end by 3 bases, with 18 bases between. CDR1 and CDR2 from the germline V gene are MDHEN and SYDVKM. The CDR3 runs 17 residues. CDR3 loop: CASSFLKGPGDYNEQFF. Here the CDR3 DNA reads TGTGCCAGCAGTTTCCTAAAGGGGCCAGGGGACTACAATGAGCAGTTCTTC.

Concerning this clone itself: At one end, the junction sequence differs from germline, possibly due to a read error. J is TRBJ2-1 and V is TRBV19; 9 bases line up with TRBD1. Per the germline V gene, CDR1 is LNHDA and CDR2 is SQIVND (reference sequence). The CDR3 consists of 14 residues. The CDR3 is CASSRGQGVNELVF. In nucleotides, the CDR3 is TGTGCCAGTAGTAGGGGACAGGGTGTTAATGAGTTGGTCTTC.

The rearrangement uses TRBV5-8 and TRBJ1-2; 9 nucleotides match TRBD1. Per the germline V gene, CDR1 is SGHTS and CDR2 is YDEGEE. With V trimmed by 0 bases and J by 7 bases, 4 bases remained unmatched. This CDR3 spans 14 amino acids. CDR3 sequence: CASSLEGQGRGYTF. The CDR3, as DNA: TGTGCCAGCAGCTTGGAGGGACAGGGACGTGGCTACACCTTC.

As DNA, the CDR3 is TGCGCCAGCAGCTTGGACAGCCGACCCTACAATGAGCAGTTCTTC. It is translated as CASSLDSRPYNEQFF. The V gene is TRBV5-1, the J gene TRBJ2-1; no clear D. Germline CDR1 is SGHRS and CDR2 is YFSETQ. The V end was cut by 0 bases, the J end by 2 bases, with 9 bases between. This CDR3 has 15 residues.

The genes are TRBV10-3 and TRBJ1-1, with TRBD1 matching 8 bases. The V gene's germline CDR1 is ENHRY and CDR2 SYGVKD. After removal of 5 bases from V and 1 base from J, the junction contained 3 bases not matched to a gene. This CDR3 comprises 14 residues. CDR3 nucleotide sequence: TGTGCCATCAGTCCCGGGACAGGGAACACTGAAGCTTTCTTT. Protein product: CAISPGTGNTEAFF.

The genes are TRBV19 and TRBJ1-1, with 7 bases that match TRBD1. The CDR3 has 14 amino acids. Germline V gene sequence: CDR1 LNHDA, CDR2 SQIVND (reference sequence). After removal of 4 bases from V and 2 bases from J, the junction contained 4 bases not matched to a gene. The CDR3 DNA reads as TGTGCCAGTAGTACAGGGGGTTTAAACACTGAAGCTTTCTTT. Encoded protein: CASSTGGLNTEAFF. The variable domain in full, completed from reference TRBV19 and TRBJ1-1, reads DGGITQSPKYLFRKEGQNVTLSCEQNLNHDAMYWYRQDPGQGLRLIYYSQIVNDFQKGDIAEGYSVSREKKESFPLTVTSAQKNPTAFYLCASSTGGLNTEAFFGQGTRLTVV.

The J gene is TRBJ1-2, the V gene TRBV27, with D unresolved. Per germline, CDR1 MNHEY and CDR2 SMNVEV (reference sequence). The CDR3 is 14 amino acids. V gave up 4 bases and J gave up 8 bases, with 17 bases separating them. As DNA, the CDR3 is TGTGCCAGCAGTTCTCATGTTTCCTTTGGCGGCTACACCTTC. It is translated as CASSSHVSFGGYTF.

The chain recombines TRBV7-2 with TRBJ2-7; no reliable D call. This CDR3 comprises 13 residues. The germline gives CDR1 SGHTA, CDR2 FQGNSA. V was clipped by 5 bases and J by 6 bases, with 14 bases between them. The CDR3 loop is CASSPQVGTEQYV. DNA for the CDR3: TGTGCCAGCAGCCCCCAGGTGGGCACCGAGCAGTACGTC.

Many counts were recorded for this clone. The chain has TRBV5-6 and TRBJ2-5; weak D call: TRBD1 (5 bases). This CDR3 is built from 13 residues. The V gene's germline CDR1 is SGHDT and CDR2 YYEEEE. With 0 bases removed from V and 4 bases from J, the gap between germline ends came to 7 bases. CDR3 in amino acids: CASSLVQGETQYF. The CDR3 nucleotides read TGTGCCAGCAGCTTGGTCCAGGGAGAGACCCAGTACTTC.

The V call is TRBV28, the J call TRBJ2-1, with 14 bases lining up with TRBD2. The CDR3 covers 20 residues. The junction had 14 bases not matched to a gene; V was cut back by 4 bases and J by 3 bases. Germline CDR1 MDHEN, CDR2 SYDVKM. The CDR3 DNA follows: TGTGCCAGCAGTTCCCATTCCGGGACTAGCGGGAGTAGTGACTACAATGAGCAGTTCTTC. Its translation: CASSSHSGTSGSSDYNEQFF.

This rearrangement joins TRBV28 to TRBJ1-5; 7 positions agree with TRBD1. V gave up 1 base and J gave up 0 bases; unmatched junction bases: 6. This CDR3 has 17 residues. Germline values: CDR1 MDHEN, CDR2 SYDVKM. The CDR3 DNA is TGTGCCAGCAGTTTATACGCCGGGACAGATAGCAATCAGCCCCAGCATTTT. Translation gives CASSLYAGTDSNQPQHF.

V and J are TRBV6-1 and TRBJ2-7; D call uncertain. Germline CDR1 is MNHNS and CDR2 is SASEGT. CDR3 size: 14 residues. Trimming cost V 2 bases and J 0 bases, with 8 bases left between them. The DNA of the CDR3 is TGTGCCAGCAGTGAAATGCGGAGCTCCTACGAGCAGTACGTC. Translation: CASSEMRSSYEQYV.

The rearrangement joins TRBV30 to TRBJ2-2; 7 nucleotides agree with TRBD1. J lost 0 bases, V lost 3 bases, and 7 bases had no gene match. The CDR3 is 16 residues long. Germline V gene data show CDR1 as GTSNPN and CDR2 as SVGIG (reference sequence). DNA for the CDR3: TGTGCCTGGAGCCGTTTAGGACAGGCGAACACCGGGGAGCTGTTTTTT. Translation: CAWSRLGQANTGELFF.